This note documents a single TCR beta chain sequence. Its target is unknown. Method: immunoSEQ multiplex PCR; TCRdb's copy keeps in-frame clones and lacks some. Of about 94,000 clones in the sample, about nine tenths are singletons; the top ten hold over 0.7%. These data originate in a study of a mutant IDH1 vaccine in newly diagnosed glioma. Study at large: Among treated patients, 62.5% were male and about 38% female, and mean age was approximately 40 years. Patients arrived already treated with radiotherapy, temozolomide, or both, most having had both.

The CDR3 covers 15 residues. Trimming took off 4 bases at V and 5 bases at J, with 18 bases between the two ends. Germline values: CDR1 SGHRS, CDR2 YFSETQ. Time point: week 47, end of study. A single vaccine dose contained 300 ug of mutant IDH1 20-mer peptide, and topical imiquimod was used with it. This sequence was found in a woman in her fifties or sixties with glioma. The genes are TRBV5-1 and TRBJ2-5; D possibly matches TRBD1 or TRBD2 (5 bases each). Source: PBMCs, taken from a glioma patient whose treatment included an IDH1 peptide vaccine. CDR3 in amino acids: CASSPRQRRQETQYF. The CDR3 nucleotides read TGCGCCAGCAGCCCCCGACAGCGGAGGCAGGAGACCCAGTACTTC. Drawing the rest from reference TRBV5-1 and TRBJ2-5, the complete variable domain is KAGVTQTPRYLIKTRGQQVTLSCSPISGHRSVSWYQQTPGQGLQFLFEYFSETQRNKGNFPGRFSGRQFSNSRSEMNVSTLELGDSALYLCASSPRQRRQETQYFGPGTRLLVL.